This TCR beta chain was recorded in a study of blood T cells in healthy people across ages. V gave up 0 bases and J gave up 2 bases, with 12 bases separating them. The CDR3 runs 15 residues. Germline-derived CDR1 and CDR2 are SGHRS and YFSETQ. A second PCR, run for 7 to 11 cycles, used a sample-barcoded 5' primer plus a J-beta primer mix. TCRdb re-analysed the 5' RACE reads in MiXCR, keeping a single row per CDR3 protein. The table has over 450,000 distinct CDR3 sequences, approximately 25% seen once. This clonotype occurred many times. Its antigen is not identified. Study-level findings and limits: As naive T cell percentage varied, TCR beta diversity correlated strongly with it. Observed TCR beta diversity per million T cells went down as age went up. This fall followed a roughly linear course with age.

A further study also used this sample, focusing on T cells of mothers and their children.

J is TRBJ2-7 and V is TRBV5-1, with D perhaps TRBD1 (5 bases). The sample was blood. The receptor was isolated from a boy younger than 18 in good health. The CDR3 loop is CASSLEAGYPYEQYF. CDR3 in DNA: TGCGCCAGCAGCTTGGAAGCAGGGTATCCCTACGAGCAGTACTTC. Based on the CDR3 plus reference TRBV5-1 and TRBJ2-7, the full variable domain is KAGVTQTPRYLIKTRGQQVTLSCSPISGHRSVSWYQQTPGQGLQFLFEYFSETQRNKGNFPGRFSGRQFSNSRSEMNVSTLELGDSALYLCASSLEAGYPYEQYFGPGTRLTVT.